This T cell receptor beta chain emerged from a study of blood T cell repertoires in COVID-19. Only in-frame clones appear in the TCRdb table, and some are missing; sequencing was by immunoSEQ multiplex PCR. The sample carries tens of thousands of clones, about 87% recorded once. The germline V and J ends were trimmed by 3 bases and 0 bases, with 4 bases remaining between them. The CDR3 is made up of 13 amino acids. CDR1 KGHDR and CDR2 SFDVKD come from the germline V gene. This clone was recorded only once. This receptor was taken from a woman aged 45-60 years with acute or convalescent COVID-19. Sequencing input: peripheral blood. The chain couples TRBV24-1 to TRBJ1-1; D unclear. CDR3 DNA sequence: TGTGCCACCAGTGATGAGTTGAACACTGAAGCTTTCTTT. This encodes CATSDELNTEAFF.